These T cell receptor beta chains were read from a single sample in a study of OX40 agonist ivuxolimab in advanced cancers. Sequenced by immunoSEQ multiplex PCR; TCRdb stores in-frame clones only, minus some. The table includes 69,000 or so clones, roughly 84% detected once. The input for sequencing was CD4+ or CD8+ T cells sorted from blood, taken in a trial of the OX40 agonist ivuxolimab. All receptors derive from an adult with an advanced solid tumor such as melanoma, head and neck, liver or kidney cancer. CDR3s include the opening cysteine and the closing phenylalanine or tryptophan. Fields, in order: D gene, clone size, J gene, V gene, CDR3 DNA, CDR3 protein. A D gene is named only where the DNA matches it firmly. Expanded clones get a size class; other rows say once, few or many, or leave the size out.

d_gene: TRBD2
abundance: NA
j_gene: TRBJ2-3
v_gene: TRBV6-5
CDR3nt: TGTGCCAGCAGCCGTCTAGCGGGGGGAACAGATACGCAGTATTTT
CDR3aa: CASSRLAGGTDTQYF

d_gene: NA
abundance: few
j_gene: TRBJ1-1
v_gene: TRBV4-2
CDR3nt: TGTGCCAGCAGCCAGGAGCGAGCGGCTTTCTTT
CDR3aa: CASSQERAAFF

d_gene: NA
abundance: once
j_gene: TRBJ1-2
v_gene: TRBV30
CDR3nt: TGTGCCTGGAGTCTCGGGGATTTCGGTGGCTACACCTTC
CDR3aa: CAWSLGDFGGYTF

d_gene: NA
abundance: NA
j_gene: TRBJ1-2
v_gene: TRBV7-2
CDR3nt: TGTGCCAGCAGCTTATTCTCGGGGGCGTCAGGCGGCTACACCTTC
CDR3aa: CASSLFSGASGGYTF

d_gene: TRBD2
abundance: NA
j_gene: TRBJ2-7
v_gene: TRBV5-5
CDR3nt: TGTGCCAGCAGCTCGTCGAGGAGGCAGGGCCGGGAGGAATACGAGCAGTACTTC
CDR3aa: CASSSSRRQGREEYEQYF

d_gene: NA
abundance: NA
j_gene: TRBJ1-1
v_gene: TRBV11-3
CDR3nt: TGTGCCAGCATCGGTCAGGGTGCGAAGAACACTGAAGCTTTCTTT
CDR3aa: CASIGQGAKNTEAFF

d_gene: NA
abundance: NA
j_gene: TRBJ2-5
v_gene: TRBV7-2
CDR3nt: TGTGCCAGCAGCTTAGAGGGCAGGGCATATGGAGAGACCCAGTACTTC
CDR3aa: CASSLEGRAYGETQYF

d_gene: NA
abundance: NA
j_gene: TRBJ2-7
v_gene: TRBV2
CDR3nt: TGTGCCAGCAGTGGAGGGCTTCCGGGCGAGCAGTACTTC
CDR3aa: CASSGGLPGEQYF

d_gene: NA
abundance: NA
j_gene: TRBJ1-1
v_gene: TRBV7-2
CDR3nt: TGTGCCAGCAGCTGGTCGAACACTGAAGCTTTCTTT
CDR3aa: CASSWSNTEAFF

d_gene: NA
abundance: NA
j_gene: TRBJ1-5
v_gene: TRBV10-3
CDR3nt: TGTGCCATCAGTGTAACCCAGGGCGGCCAGCCCCAGCATTTT
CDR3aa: CAISVTQGGQPQHF

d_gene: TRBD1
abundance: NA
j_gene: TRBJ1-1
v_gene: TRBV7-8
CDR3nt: TGTGCCAGCAGCTCTCCAGGGGGCGGGGAAGCTTTCTTT
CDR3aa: CASSSPGGGEAFF

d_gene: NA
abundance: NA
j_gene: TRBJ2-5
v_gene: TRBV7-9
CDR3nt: TGTGCCAGCAGCCGCGGACTTCAAGAGACCCAGTACTTC
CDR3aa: CASSRGLQETQYF

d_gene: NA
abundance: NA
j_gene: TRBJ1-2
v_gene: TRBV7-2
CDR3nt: TGTGCCAGCAGCTTAGGGGCAGCCTATGGCTACACCTTC
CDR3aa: CASSLGAAYGYTF

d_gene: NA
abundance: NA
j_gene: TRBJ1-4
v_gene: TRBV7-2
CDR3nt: TGTGCCAGCAGCTTACGCGGACACCAAACTAATGAAAAACTGTTTTTT
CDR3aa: CASSLRGHQTNEKLFF

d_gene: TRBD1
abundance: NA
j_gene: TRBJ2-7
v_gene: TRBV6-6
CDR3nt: TGTGCCAGCAGTGGCGGGACAGGGGGCTACGAGCAGTACTTC
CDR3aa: CASSGGTGGYEQYF

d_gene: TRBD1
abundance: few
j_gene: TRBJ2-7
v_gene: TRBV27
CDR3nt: TGTGCCAGCAGCCACAGGGGCAGGGAGCAGTACTTC
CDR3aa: CASSHRGREQYF

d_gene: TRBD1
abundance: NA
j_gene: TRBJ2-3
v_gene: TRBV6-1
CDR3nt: TGTGCCAGCAGTGAAGCGCGACTTGGGTACAGTACAGGGGAAGTCCTTGCGCAGTATTTT
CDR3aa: CASSEARLGYSTGEVLAQYF

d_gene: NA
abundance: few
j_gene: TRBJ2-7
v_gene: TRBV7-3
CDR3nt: TGTGCCAGCAGCTTATCAGGGGCCTACGAGCAGTACTTC
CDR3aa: CASSLSGAYEQYF

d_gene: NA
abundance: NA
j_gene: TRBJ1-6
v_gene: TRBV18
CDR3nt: TGTGCCAGCTCGGCCCTCCCTATATCACCCCTCCACTTT
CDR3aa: CASSALPISPLHF

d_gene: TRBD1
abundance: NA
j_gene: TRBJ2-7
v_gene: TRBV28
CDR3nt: TGTGCCAGCAGTTTAGACCGGGACAGTACTAGCTCCTACGAGCAGTACTTC
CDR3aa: CASSLDRDSTSSYEQYF

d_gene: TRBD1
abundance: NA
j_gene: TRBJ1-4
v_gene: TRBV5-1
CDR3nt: TGCGCCAGCAGCCGTACCCCAGGGGGCACCAATGAAAAACTGTTTTTT
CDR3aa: CASSRTPGGTNEKLFF

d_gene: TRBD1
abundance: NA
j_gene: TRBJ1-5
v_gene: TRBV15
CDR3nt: TGTGCCACCAGCAGAGGCCCTACAGGGGCGGGTCAGCCCCAGCATTTT
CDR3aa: CATSRGPTGAGQPQHF

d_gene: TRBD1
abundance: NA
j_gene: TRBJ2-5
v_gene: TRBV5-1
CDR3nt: TGCGCCAGCAGCATACAGACAGGGGGAGAGACCCAGTACTTC
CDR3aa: CASSIQTGGETQYF

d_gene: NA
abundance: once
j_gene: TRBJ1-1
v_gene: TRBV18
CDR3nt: TGTGCCAGCTCACTGGTAGGCGAGAACACTGAAGCTTTCTTT
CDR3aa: CASSLVGENTEAFF

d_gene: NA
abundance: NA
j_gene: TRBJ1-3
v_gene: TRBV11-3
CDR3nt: TGTGCCAGCAGCTTAGATGTAACAGTCTCTGGAAACACCATATATTTT
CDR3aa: CASSLDVTVSGNTIYF

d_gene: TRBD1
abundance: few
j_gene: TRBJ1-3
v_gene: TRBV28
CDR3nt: TGTGCCAGCAGTTTGTCGGGACAGCCCTCTGGAAACACCATATATTTT
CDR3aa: CASSLSGQPSGNTIYF

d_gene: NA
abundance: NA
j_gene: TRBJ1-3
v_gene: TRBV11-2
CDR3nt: TGTGCCAGCAGCTACGGGACGGGGGGAAACACCATATATTTT
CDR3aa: CASSYGTGGNTIYF

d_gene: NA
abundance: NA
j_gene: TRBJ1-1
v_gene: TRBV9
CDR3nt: TGTGCCAGCAGCGTATATGAGAACACTGAAGCTTTCTTT
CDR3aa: CASSVYENTEAFF

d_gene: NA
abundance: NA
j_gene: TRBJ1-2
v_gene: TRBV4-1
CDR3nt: TGCGCCAGCAGCCCCGTGTCAGGGACGGGCAACTATGGCTACACCTTC
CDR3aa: CASSPVSGTGNYGYTF

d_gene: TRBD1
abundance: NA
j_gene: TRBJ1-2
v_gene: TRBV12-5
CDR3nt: TGTGCTAGTGCCCTCCGGACAGGGGTATTTGGCTACACCTTC
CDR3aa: CASALRTGVFGYTF

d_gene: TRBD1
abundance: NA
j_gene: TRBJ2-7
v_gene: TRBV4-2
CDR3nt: TGTGCCAGCAGCCAAGGACAGGGCTCCTACGAGCAGTACTTC
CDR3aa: CASSQGQGSYEQYF

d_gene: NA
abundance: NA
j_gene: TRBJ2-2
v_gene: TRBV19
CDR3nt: TGTGCCAGTAGTATGGCCAGGTTCGCGAACACCGGGGAGCTGTTTTTT
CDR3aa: CASSMARFANTGELFF

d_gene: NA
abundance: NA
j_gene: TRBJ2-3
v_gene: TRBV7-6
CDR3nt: TGTGCCAGCAGACCCGGACCCACTAGCACAGATACGCAGTATTTT
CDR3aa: CASRPGPTSTDTQYF

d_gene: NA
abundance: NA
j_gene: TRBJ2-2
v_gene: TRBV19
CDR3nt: TGTGCCAGTAGTATAGATGCCACCGGGGAGCTGTTTTTT
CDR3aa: CASSIDATGELFF

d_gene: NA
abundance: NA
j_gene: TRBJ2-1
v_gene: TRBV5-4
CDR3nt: TGTGCCAGCAGCAACGGACAGGCGAGACTAGTCCCAAATGAGCAGTTCTTC
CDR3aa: CASSNGQARLVPNEQFF

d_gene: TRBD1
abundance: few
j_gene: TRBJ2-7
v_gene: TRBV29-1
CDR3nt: TGCAGCGCCTCAGGGGGCGAAGGCTACGAGCAGTACTTC
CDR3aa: CSASGGEGYEQYF

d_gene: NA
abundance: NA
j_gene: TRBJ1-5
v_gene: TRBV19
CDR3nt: TGTGCCAGTAGTAAGGGGATGAATAATCAGCCCCAGCATTTT
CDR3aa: CASSKGMNNQPQHF

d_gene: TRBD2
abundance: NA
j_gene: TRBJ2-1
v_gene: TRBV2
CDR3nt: TGTGCCAGCTGGGGGGGTAGCGGGAGTCAGAAGTTCTTC
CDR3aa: CASWGGSGSQKFF

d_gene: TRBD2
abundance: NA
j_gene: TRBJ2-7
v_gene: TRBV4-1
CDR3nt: TGCGCCAGCAGCCAAGTAAGGAGCGGGGGCGAGCAGTACTTC
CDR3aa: CASSQVRSGGEQYF

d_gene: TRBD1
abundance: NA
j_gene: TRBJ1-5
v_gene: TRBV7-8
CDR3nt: TGTGCCAGCAGCTTATGGGGACAGAATCAGCCCCAGCATTTT
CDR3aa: CASSLWGQNQPQHF

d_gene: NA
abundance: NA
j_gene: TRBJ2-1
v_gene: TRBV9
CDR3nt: TGTGCCAGCAGCCCCCGGGACCGGGTCGAGCAGTTCTTC
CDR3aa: CASSPRDRVEQFF

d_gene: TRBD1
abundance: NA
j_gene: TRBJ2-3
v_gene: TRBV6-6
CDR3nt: TGTGCCAGCAGAACCGGACAGGTACTCACAGATACGCAGTATTTT
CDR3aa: CASRTGQVLTDTQYF

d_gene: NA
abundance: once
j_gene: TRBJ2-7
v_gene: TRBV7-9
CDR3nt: TGTGCCAGCAGCCCCCTTGGAGGGGGTCCGGGGGAGCAGTACTTC
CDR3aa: CASSPLGGGPGEQYF

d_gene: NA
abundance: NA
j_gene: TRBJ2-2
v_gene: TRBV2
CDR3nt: TGTGCCAGCAGGGGGTACACCTACTACAACACCGGGGAGCTGTTTTTT
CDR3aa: CASRGYTYYNTGELFF

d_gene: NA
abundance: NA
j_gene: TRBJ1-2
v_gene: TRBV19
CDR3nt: TGTGCCAGTAGACCTGTGGACAGTAACTATGGCTACACCTTC
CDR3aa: CASRPVDSNYGYTF

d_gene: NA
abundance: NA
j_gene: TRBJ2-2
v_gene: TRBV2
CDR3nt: TGTGCCAGCAGTCAAGGCCCTACAGGGTTGGGGTTCACCGGGGAGCTGTTTTTT
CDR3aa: CASSQGPTGLGFTGELFF